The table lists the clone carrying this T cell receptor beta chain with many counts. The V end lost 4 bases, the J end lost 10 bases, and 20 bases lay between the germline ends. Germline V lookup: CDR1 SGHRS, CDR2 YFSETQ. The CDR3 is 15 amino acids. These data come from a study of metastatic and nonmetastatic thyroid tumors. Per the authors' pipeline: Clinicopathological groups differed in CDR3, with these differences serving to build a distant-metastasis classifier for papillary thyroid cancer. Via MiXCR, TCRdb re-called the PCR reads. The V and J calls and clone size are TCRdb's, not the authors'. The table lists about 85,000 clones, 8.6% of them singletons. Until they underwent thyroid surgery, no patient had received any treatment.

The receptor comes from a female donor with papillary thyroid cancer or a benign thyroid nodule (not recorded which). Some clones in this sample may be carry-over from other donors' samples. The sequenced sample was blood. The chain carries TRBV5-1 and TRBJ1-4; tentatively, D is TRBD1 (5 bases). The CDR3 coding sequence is TGCGCCAGCAGCCTCCGGGACCGTACTTTTGGAAAACTGTTTTTT. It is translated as CASSLRDRTFGKLFF.